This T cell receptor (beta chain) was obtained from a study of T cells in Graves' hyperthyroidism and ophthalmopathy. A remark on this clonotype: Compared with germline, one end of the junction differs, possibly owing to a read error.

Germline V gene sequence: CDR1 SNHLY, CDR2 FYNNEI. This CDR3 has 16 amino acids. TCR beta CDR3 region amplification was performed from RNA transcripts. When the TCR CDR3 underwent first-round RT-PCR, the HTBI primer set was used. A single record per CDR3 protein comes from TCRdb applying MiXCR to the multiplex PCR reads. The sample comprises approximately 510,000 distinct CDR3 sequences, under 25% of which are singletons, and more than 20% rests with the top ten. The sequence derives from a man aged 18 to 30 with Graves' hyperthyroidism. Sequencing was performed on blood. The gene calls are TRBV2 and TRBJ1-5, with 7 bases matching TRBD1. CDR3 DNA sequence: TGTGCCAGCAGTGCGGGACAGCCTTATAGCAATCGGCCCCAGCATTTT. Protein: CASSAGQPYSNRPQHF.